These 4 T cell receptor beta chains came from one sample sequenced in a study of CD8+CD57+ T cells in acquired aplastic anemia. Researchers used genomic DNA as the template to profile TCR beta VDJ and CDR3. TCRdb fed the reads into MiXCR, producing one record per CDR3 protein. The profile shows fewer than 250,000 distinct CDR3 sequences, around 59% of them singletons. Material for sequencing was sorted CD4+, CD8+, or CD8+CD57+ T cells (not recorded which) from PBMCs. The receptors were gathered from a human donor in good health, serving as a control.

This clonotype was seen a single time. Being one base from a much bigger clone, this may be a read error. The chain is built from TRBV2 and TRBJ1-5; D is perhaps TRBD1 (6 bases). This CDR3 comprises 18 residues. The V end was cut by 5 bases, the J end by 6 bases, with 26 bases between. From germline, CDR1 is SNHLY and CDR2 FYNNEI. CDR3 nucleotides: TGTGCCAGCAGTTCTCGGTGGCCGGGGGGGGGGCAGGGTCAGCCCCAGCATTTT. As protein: CASSSRWPGGGQGQPQHF. Full variable domain (outside the CDR3, taken from reference TRBV2 and TRBJ1-5): EPEVTQTPSHQVTQMGQEVILRCVPISNHLYFYWYRQILGQKVEFLVSFYNNEISEKSEIFDDQFSVERPDGSNFTLKIRSTKLEDSAMYFCASSSRWPGGGQGQPQHFGDGTRLSIL.

V usage is TRBV20-1 and J usage is TRBJ1-3, with D uncertain. Germline V CDR1 and CDR2: DFQATT, SNEGSKA (reference sequence). Trimming pared 1 base from V and 5 bases from J, leaving 15 bases between. This CDR3 is built from 15 residues. The DNA for the CDR3 is TGCAGTGCTAGAGCAGCTTGGACCCTCAGAAACACCATATATTTT. It specifies CSARAAWTLRNTIYF.

This clonotype was counted once. One end of the junction varies from germline; a read error may be responsible. The V call is TRBV10-3, the J call TRBJ2-3; 11 nucleotides align to TRBD1. The CDR3 contains 15 residues. The germline gives CDR1 ENHRY, CDR2 SYGVKD. This chain's CDR3 is CASSLSGTGGGAQYF. In DNA, the CDR3 is TGTGCCAGCAGTTTATCGGGGACAGGGGGGGGAGCGCAGTATTTT.

The genes are TRBV19 and TRBJ2-3; D gene uncertain. The CDR3 sequence is 14 residues long. Looked up from germline, CDR1 is LNHDA and CDR2 is SQIVND (reference sequence). The ends were cut back, 7 bases at V and 2 bases at J, with 13 bases in the middle. CDR3 nucleotides: TGTGCCAGTAATTCATCCCAGGTCACAGATACGCAGTATTTT. It codes for CASNSSQVTDTQYF.